This T cell receptor beta chain was obtained from a study of CD8 T cells in ankylosing spondylitis. This clonotype was found many times. The antigen is not known. Between the trimmed V and J ends, which lost 3 bases and 7 bases, there was a span of 12 bases. The CDR3 spans 13 residues. Germline assignment: CDR1 LNHDA and CDR2 SQIVND (reference sequence). Libraries for TCR beta were made by quantitative 5'-RACE with molecular barcodes. TCRdb independently ran MiXCR on the 5' RACE reads; one entry per CDR3 protein. The sample yields 800,000 to 900,000 distinct CDR3 sequences, 10% to 15% seen once. Regarding the study as a whole: What seemed typical of ankylosing spondylitis blood was a TCR beta motif built from roughly 8 highly homologous variants. Relatively scarce in peripheral blood, disease-linked clones were CD8+. Reportedly, matched ankylosing spondylitis synovial fluid was significantly enriched for disease-linked clones.

This sequence joins TRBV19 and TRBJ1-1; D gene unclear. The source is a male donor with ankylosing spondylitis. The sequencing sample was made of blood, either unsorted or a sorted T cell fraction (not recorded which). CDR3 DNA: TGTGCCAGTAGTATGATCGGACGTTTTGAAGCTTTCTTT. Its protein is CASSMIGRFEAFF.